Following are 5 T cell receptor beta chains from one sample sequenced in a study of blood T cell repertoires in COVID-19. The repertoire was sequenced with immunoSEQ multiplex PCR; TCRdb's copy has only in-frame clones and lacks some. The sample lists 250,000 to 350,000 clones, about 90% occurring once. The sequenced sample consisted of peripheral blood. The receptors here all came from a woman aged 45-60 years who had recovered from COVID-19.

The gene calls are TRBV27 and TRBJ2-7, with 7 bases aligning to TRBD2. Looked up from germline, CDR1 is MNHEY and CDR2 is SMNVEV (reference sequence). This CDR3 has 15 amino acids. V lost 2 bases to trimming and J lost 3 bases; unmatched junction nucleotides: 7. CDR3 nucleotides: TGTGCCAGCAGTTTAAGGTCCCGGGGGGTCTACGAGCAGTACTTC. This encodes CASSLRSRGVYEQYF.

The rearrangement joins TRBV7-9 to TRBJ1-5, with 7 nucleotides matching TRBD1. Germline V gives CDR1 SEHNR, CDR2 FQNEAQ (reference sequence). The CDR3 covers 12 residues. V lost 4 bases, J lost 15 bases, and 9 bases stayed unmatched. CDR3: CASSYTDRALHF. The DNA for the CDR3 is TGTGCCAGCAGCTATACCGACAGGGCCCTGCATTTT.

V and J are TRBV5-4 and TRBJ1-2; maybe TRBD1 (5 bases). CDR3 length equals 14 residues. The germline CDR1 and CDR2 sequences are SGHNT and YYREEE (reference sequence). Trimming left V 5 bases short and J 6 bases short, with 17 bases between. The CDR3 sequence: CASRLIGAEHGYTF. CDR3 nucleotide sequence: TGTGCCAGCAGGTTGATAGGGGCAGAGCATGGCTACACCTTC.

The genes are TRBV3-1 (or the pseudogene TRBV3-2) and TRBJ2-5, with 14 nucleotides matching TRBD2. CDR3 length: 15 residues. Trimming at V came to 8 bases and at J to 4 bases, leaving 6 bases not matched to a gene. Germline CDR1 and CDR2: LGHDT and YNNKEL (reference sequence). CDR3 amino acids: CASRTSGGIGETQYF. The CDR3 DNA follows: TGTGCCAGCCGGACTAGCGGGGGGATCGGAGAGACCCAGTACTTC.

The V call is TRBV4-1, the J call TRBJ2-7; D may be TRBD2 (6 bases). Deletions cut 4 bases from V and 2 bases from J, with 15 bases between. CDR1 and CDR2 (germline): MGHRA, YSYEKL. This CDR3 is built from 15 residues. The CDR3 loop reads CASSLAAINPYEQYF. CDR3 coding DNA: TGCGCCAGCAGCCTAGCGGCAATTAACCCCTACGAGCAGTACTTC.